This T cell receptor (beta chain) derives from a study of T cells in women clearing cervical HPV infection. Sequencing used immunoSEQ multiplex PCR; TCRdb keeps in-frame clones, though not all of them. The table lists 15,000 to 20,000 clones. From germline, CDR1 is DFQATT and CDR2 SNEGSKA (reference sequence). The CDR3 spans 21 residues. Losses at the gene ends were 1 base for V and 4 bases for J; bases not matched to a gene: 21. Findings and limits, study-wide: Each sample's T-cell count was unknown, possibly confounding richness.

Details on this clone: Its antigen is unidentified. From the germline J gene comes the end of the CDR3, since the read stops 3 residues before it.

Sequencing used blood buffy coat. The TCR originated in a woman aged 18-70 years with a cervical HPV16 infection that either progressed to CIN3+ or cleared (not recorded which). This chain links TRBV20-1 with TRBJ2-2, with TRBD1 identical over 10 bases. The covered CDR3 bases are TGCAGTGCTAGAGGCTCCCGGGGGGGGACAGGGGCTAGGTCGGGCACCGGGGAG. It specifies CSARGSRGGTGARSGTGE. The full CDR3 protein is CSARGSRGGTGARSGTGELFF.